Below are 18 T cell receptor beta chains sequenced from a single sample in a study of STAT5B mutations in CD4+ large granular lymphocyte leukemia. This table comes from immunoSEQ multiplex PCR, and its TCRdb copy is limited to in-frame clones, with some not included. In the table there are 30,000 to 40,000 clones, 69% of which are singletons. Sequencing was done on a sample of CD4+ T cells from blood buffy coats. The receptors derive from a human donor in good health.

A few counts support this clone. This rearrangement joins TRBV5-1 to TRBJ2-3; 7 bases are shared with TRBD1. The CDR3 runs to 14 residues. Trimming cost V 0 bases and J 3 bases; bases outside gene matches: 1. CDR1 and CDR2 from the germline V gene are SGHRS and YFSETQ. CDR3 coding DNA: TGCGCCAGCAGCTTGGGGGGACAGACAGATACGCAGTATTTT. It specifies CASSLGGQTDTQYF.

The chain joins TRBV12-5 to TRBJ2-1; perhaps TRBD1 as D (5 bases). Per the germline V gene, CDR1 is LGHNT and CDR2 is FRNRAP. The CDR3 runs to 14 residues. With 2 bases removed from V and 4 bases from J, the gap between germline ends came to 9 bases. The DNA for the CDR3 is TGTGCTAGTGGTTTGTGGCGACAGTACAATGAGCAGTTCTTC. Protein sequence: CASGLWRQYNEQFF.

The chain links TRBV7-2 to TRBJ1-1; D is undetermined. The CDR3 runs to 14 residues. Germline CDR1 is SGHTA and CDR2 is FQGNSA. V lost 1 base, J lost 1 base, and 7 bases lay in between. This CDR3 is CASSLGARNTEAFF. In nucleotides, the CDR3 is TGTGCCAGCAGCTTAGGGGCTAGGAACACTGAAGCTTTCTTT.

V is TRBV15 and J is TRBJ1-3; TRBD1 matches at 7 bases. The CDR3 spans 14 residues. Unmatched junction bases numbered 2, after V lost 1 base and J lost 5 bases. Germline V gives CDR1 LNHNV, CDR2 YYDKDF (reference sequence). The CDR3 protein is CATSRATGRNTIYF. The CDR3 DNA reads TGTGCCACCAGCAGAGCGACAGGGAGAAACACCATATATTTT.

This clone was observed once. V gene TRBV7-2 combines with J gene TRBJ2-4; the match to TRBD2 covers 12 bases. V lost 3 bases to trimming and J lost 2 bases; unmatched junction nucleotides: 2. This CDR3 comprises 16 residues. Germline V lookup: CDR1 SGHTA, CDR2 FQGNSA. Here the CDR3 reads CASSFTSGGSKNIQYF. CDR3 in DNA: TGTGCCAGCAGCTTCACTAGCGGGGGGTCCAAAAACATTCAGTACTTC.

V gene TRBV18 combines with J gene TRBJ2-1; D may be TRBD2 (6 bases). The germline V and J ends were trimmed by 6 bases and 4 bases, with 16 bases remaining between them. There are 15 residues in the CDR3. The germline CDR1 and CDR2 sequences are KGHSH and LQKENI. The CDR3 loop reads CASSLLTSSYNEQFF. In nucleotides, the CDR3 is TGTGCCAGCTCCCTACTAACTAGCTCTTACAATGAGCAGTTCTTC.

The chain uses TRBV7-9 and TRBJ1-3; no reliable D call. The CDR3 loop spans 14 amino acids. Germline lookup yields CDR1 SEHNR and CDR2 FQNEAQ (reference sequence). Trimming shortened V by 5 bases and J by 0 bases, and 8 bases separated the two germline ends. The CDR3 here is CASSLQSSGNTIYF. The DNA for the CDR3 is TGTGCCAGCAGCCTACAGAGCTCTGGAAACACCATATATTTT.

This chain joins TRBV7-9 and TRBJ1-6; maybe TRBD1 (6 bases). CDR1 and CDR2 from the germline V gene are SEHNR and FQNEAQ (reference sequence). The CDR3 contains 14 residues. Trimming pared 3 bases from V and 10 bases from J, leaving 13 bases between. The chain's CDR3 is CASSLGQSLSPLHF. DNA of the CDR3: TGTGCCAGCAGCTTGGGACAATCTCTCTCACCCCTCCACTTT.

This sequence joins TRBV6-5 and TRBJ2-7, with TRBD1 identical over 7 bases. The V segment lost 6 bases and the J segment 2 bases; nucleotides outside the gene matches: 10. Germline CDR1 MNHEY, CDR2 SVGAGI. CDR3 length: 15 residues. Here the CDR3 DNA reads TGTGCCAGCAGGACCGGACAGGCATCTGCCTACGAGCAGTACTTC. Its translation: CASRTGQASAYEQYF.

This clone has only a few counts. The chain couples TRBV6-6 to TRBJ1-1, with TRBD1 as a possible D gene (6 bases). The V end lost 6 bases, the J end lost 1 base, and 12 bases lay between the germline ends. The germline CDR1 and CDR2 sequences are MNHNY and SVGAGI (reference sequence). The CDR3 sequence is 14 residues long. The chain's CDR3 is CASRQQGQNTEAFF. CDR3 nucleotides: TGTGCCAGCAGGCAACAGGGACAGAACACTGAAGCTTTCTTT.

This clone has just a few counts. The chain recombines TRBV27 with TRBJ1-1; D may be TRBD1 (5 bases). The CDR3 contains 13 residues. Per germline, CDR1 MNHEY and CDR2 SMNVEV (reference sequence). V was cut by 6 bases and J by 7 bases, with 15 bases left in between. CDR3 region: CASSPRGANEAFF. In nucleotides, the CDR3 is TGTGCCAGCAGCCCACGAGGGGCGAATGAAGCTTTCTTT.

V is TRBV7-2 and J is TRBJ1-1, with 7 bases identical to TRBD1. The CDR3 is 13 residues long. The germline V gene encodes CDR1 SGHTA and CDR2 FQGNSA. V lost 5 bases, J lost 5 bases, and 5 bases stayed unmatched. CDR3 sequence: CASSPDRETEAFF. The CDR3 bases are TGTGCCAGCAGCCCAGACAGGGAAACTGAAGCTTTCTTT. The variable domain in full, completed from reference TRBV7-2 and TRBJ1-1, reads GAGVSQSPSNKVTEKGKDVELRCDPISGHTALYWYRQSLGQGLEFLIYFQGNSAPDKSGLPSDRFSAERTGGSVSTLTIQRTQQEDSAVYLCASSPDRETEAFFGQGTRLTVV.

The CDR3 DNA is TGTGCCAGCAAGACCGGTAACACTGAAGCTTTCTTT. This gives the protein CASKTGNTEAFF. This chain connects TRBV6-4 to TRBJ1-1; D is ambiguous. This CDR3 is built from 12 residues. Germline CDR1 is MRHNA and CDR2 is SNTAGT. Trimming removed 7 bases at V and 2 bases at J, with 8 bases between.

This chain links TRBV4-1 with TRBJ1-2; no definite D call. The CDR3 has 11 residues. The germline CDR1 and CDR2 sequences are MGHRA and YSYEKL. V shed 6 bases and J shed 7 bases, with 9 bases lying between them. In DNA form, the CDR3 reads TGCGCCAGCAGTTCGGGGTTTGGCTACACCTTC. Its protein product is CASSSGFGYTF.

The J gene is TRBJ2-7, the V gene TRBV9; TRBD1 is a possible D gene (5 bases). Trimming cost V 4 bases and J 4 bases, with 18 bases left between them. The length of the CDR3 is 15 residues. Germline CDR1 and CDR2: SGDLS and YYNGEE. CDR3: CASSPHPQVSYEQYF. Written as DNA, the CDR3 is TGTGCCAGCAGCCCTCACCCACAGGTCTCGTACGAGCAGTACTTC.

The chain combines TRBV5-1 with TRBJ2-5; the D gene is possibly TRBD2 (6 bases). Trimming took 0 bases from V and 1 from J, leaving 13 bases between them. Germline lookup yields CDR1 SGHRS and CDR2 YFSETQ. The CDR3 runs 16 residues. CDR3 nucleotides: TGCGCCAGCAGCTTGGCCACAACTAGCATCCAAGAGACCCAGTACTTC. Its translation is CASSLATTSIQETQYF.

This clone was observed a few times. J is TRBJ1-2 and V is TRBV13; TRBD1 matches at 8 bases. Germline V lookup: CDR1 PRHDT, CDR2 FYEKMQ (reference sequence). The V gene end was trimmed by 5 bases and the J gene end by 2 bases; junction bases not matched to a gene: 1. The CDR3 extends over 13 amino acids. The DNA of the CDR3 is TGTGCCAGCAGCCGGACAGGGAACTATGGCTACACCTTC. Translating it yields CASSRTGNYGYTF.

For the CDR3, the DNA is TGCGCCAGCAGCCTCTCACAGGGGTCCAACCCTAATTCACCCCTCCACTTT. Amino acid sequence: CASSLSQGSNPNSPLHF. This chain joins TRBV4-1 and TRBJ1-6; 7 bases align to TRBD1. CDR1 and CDR2 from the germline V gene are MGHRA and YSYEKL. The ends lost 4 bases at V and 6 bases at J; junction bases unmatched: 12. The CDR3 loop spans 17 amino acids.